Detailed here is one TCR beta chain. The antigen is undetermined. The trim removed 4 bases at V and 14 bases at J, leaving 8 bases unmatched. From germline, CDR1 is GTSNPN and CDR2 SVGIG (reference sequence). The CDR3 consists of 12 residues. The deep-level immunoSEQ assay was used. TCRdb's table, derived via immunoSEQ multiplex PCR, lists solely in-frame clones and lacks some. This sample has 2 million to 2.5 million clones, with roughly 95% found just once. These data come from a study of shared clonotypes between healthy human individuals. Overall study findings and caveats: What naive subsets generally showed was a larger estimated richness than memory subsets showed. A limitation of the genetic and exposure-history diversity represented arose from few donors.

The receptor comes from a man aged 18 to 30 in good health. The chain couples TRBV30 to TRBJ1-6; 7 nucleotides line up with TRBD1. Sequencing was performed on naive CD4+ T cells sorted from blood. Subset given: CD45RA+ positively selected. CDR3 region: CAWNQGESSLHF. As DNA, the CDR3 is TGTGCCTGGAACCAGGGGGAGTCGTCCCTCCACTTT.